The 2 T cell receptor beta chains below were found in one sample sequenced in a study of response to subunit inactivated influenza vaccine. TCRdb reprocessed the RT-PCR reads via MiXCR and lists one record per CDR3 protein. The table lists about 780,000 distinct CDR3 sequences, about a fifth of them singletons. The sequences come from PBMCs from blood, collected around 5 days after vaccination. All receptors derive from a man aged 45 to 65 who received an inactivated influenza vaccine.

This clonotype has only a few counts. V is TRBV9 and J is TRBJ2-2; no clear D gene. V lost 6 bases to trimming and J lost 0 bases, with 9 bases between them. CDR1 SGDLS and CDR2 YYNGEE come from the germline V gene. This CDR3 is built from 14 residues. The CDR3 sequence is CASNPDPNTGELFF. CDR3 nucleotide sequence: TGTGCCAGCAATCCGGATCCGAACACCGGGGAGCTGTTTTTT.

This clonotype has a handful of counts. The chain carries TRBV25-1 and TRBJ1-2; D remains unclear. The CDR3 spans 14 residues. Trimming pared 2 bases from V and 3 bases from J, leaving 10 bases between. CDR1 MGHDK and CDR2 SYGVNS come from the germline V gene. The CDR3 DNA follows: TGTGCCAGCAGTGAAGCTGGGTCCTACTATGGCTACACCTTC. It is translated as CASSEAGSYYGYTF.